The clone carrying this TCR beta chain turned up a few times. The sample belongs to a study of blood T cell repertoires in COVID-19. Study context: Italy, Spain and the United States were the sources of the convalescent and acute COVID-19 samples. The analysed material was cDNA or gDNA that came from T cells, B-cell-depleted T cells, or PBMCs.

Using immunoSEQ multiplex PCR, the repertoire was profiled, and TCRdb retains in-frame clones only, with some absent. The table has tens of thousands of clones, more than 60% seen once. Trimming at V came to 7 bases and at J to 1 base, leaving 6 bases not matched to a gene. Germline-derived CDR1 and CDR2 are MDHEN and SYDVKM. This CDR3 is 14 amino acids long. The receptor comes from a man aged 70-80 years with acute or convalescent COVID-19. J is TRBJ2-7 and V is TRBV28, with 8 bases that match TRBD1. Sequencing was carried out using peripheral blood. Here the CDR3 reads CASIKDRGSYEQYF. In DNA form, the CDR3 reads TGTGCCAGCATTAAAGACAGGGGTTCCTACGAGCAGTACTTC.